This T cell receptor beta chain was sequenced in a study of blood T cell repertoires in COVID-19. This table comes from immunoSEQ multiplex PCR, and its TCRdb copy is limited to in-frame clones, with some not included. The sample has about 100,000 clones, roughly four fifths seen once. This clone was recorded once. Sequencing used peripheral blood. This receptor was obtained from a woman between 70 and 85 years old with acute or convalescent COVID-19.

The CDR3 spells CASGGTGGHQPQHF. The CDR3 nucleotides read TGTGCCAGCGGGGGAACCGGGGGGCATCAGCCCCAGCATTTT. The rearrangement joins TRBV2 to TRBJ1-5; tentative D call: TRBD1 (6 bases). The V gene's germline CDR1 is SNHLY and CDR2 FYNNEI. The germline V and J ends were trimmed by 8 bases and 5 bases, with 16 bases remaining between them. The CDR3 sequence is 14 residues long.